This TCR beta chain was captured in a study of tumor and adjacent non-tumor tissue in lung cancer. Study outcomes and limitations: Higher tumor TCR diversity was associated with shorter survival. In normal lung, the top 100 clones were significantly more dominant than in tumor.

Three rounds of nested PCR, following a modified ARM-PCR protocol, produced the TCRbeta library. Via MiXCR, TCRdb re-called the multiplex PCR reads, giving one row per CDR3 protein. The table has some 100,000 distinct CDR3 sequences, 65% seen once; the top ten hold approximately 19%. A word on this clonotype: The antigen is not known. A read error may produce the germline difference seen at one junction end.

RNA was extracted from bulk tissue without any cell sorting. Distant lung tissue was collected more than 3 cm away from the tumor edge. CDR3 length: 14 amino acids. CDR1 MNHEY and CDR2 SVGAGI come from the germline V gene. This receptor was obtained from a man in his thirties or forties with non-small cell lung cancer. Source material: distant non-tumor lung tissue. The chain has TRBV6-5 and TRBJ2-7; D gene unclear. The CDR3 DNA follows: TGTGCCAGCAGTGGAGACCTGGAAACCTATGAGCAGTACTTC. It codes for CASSGDLETYEQYF.